The next 21 T cell receptor beta chains were all read from a single sample in a study of CD8 T cells in ankylosing spondylitis. TCRdb re-analysed the 5' RACE reads in MiXCR, keeping a single row per CDR3 protein. The table includes approximately 130,000 distinct CDR3 sequences, more than 9.5% detected once. The sequenced sample consisted of blood, either unsorted or a sorted T cell fraction (not recorded which). The receptors were gathered from a female donor with ankylosing spondylitis or in good health (not recorded which).

The V and J genes are TRBV11-2 and TRBJ2-7; no clear D gene. Germline-derived CDR1 and CDR2 are SGHAT and FQNNGV. This CDR3 contains 13 residues. V lost 7 bases and J 6 bases, leaving 16 bases between the germline ends. CDR3 region: CASTVRQVSEQYF. In DNA, the CDR3 is TGTGCCAGCACCGTCCGGCAGGTCAGCGAGCAGTACTTC.

In its sample, this clonotype was seen many times. This rearrangement joins TRBV20-1 to TRBJ2-3, with D perhaps matching TRBD2 (5 bases). The CDR3 runs 12 residues. The germline gives CDR1 DFQATT, CDR2 SNEGSKA (reference sequence). CDR3: CSGGSSTDTQYF. The CDR3 DNA reads TGCAGCGGAGGTTCTAGCACAGATACGCAGTATTTT.

This clonotype came up many times. This chain uses TRBV6-1 with TRBJ1-6; tentatively, D is TRBD1 (6 bases). The V end lost 6 bases, the J end lost 7 bases, and 16 bases lay between the germline ends. This CDR3 has 15 amino acids. Germline loops: CDR1 MNHNS, CDR2 SASEGT. The CDR3 region is CASSNRDNPNSPLHF. In DNA, the CDR3 is TGTGCCAGCAGCAATCGGGACAACCCAAATTCACCCCTCCACTTT.

This clonotype has ten or more counts. The chain combines TRBV7-9 with TRBJ2-2; D ambiguous. Germline assignment: CDR1 SEHNR and CDR2 FQNEAQ (reference sequence). This CDR3 comprises 13 residues. With 5 bases removed from V and 6 bases from J, the gap between germline ends came to 10 bases. CDR3 sequence reads: CASSDSNPGELFF. The CDR3 bases are TGTGCCAGCAGCGACTCGAATCCCGGGGAGCTGTTTTTT.

Turning to this clonotype: This may be a read error: a much more frequent sequence differs by one nucleotide. This rearrangement joins TRBV10-3 to TRBJ2-2, with TRBD1 matching over 8 bases. Germline V gene lookup returns CDR1 ENHRY and CDR2 SYGVKD. CDR3 length: 15 amino acids. This chain's CDR3 is CATSAGTGNTGELFF. In DNA, the CDR3 is TGTGCCACCAGTGCCGGGACAGGCAACACCGGGGAGCTGTTTTTT.

In DNA form, the CDR3 reads TGTGCCAGCAGCTTAGCGTCGCAGGGGGCATCTAACACTGAAGCTTTCTTT. Protein product: CASSLASQGASNTEAFF. The chain has TRBV7-9 and TRBJ1-1, with 8 bases aligning to TRBD1. Germline V gene sequence: CDR1 SEHNR, CDR2 FQNEAQ (reference sequence). The CDR3 is 17 amino acids. J gave up 2 bases and V 0 bases, and 8 bases lay outside the gene matches.

This clonotype was detected many times. The gene calls are TRBV18 and TRBJ2-7, with a tentative D call TRBD1 (5 bases). V was clipped by 3 bases and J by 3 bases, with 12 bases between them. The germline V gene has CDR1 KGHSH and CDR2 LQKENI. The CDR3 contains 14 residues. Here the CDR3 reads CASSPALQGYEQYF. DNA for the CDR3: TGTGCCAGCTCACCCGCACTCCAGGGCTACGAGCAGTACTTC.

V is TRBV27 and J is TRBJ1-2; tentatively, D is TRBD1 (5 bases). The V and J ends lost 5 bases and 12 bases respectively, with 16 bases between them. From germline, CDR1 is MNHEY and CDR2 SMNVEV (reference sequence). The CDR3 has 12 residues. Here the CDR3 reads CASSTAGTPHTF. The CDR3 nucleotides read TGTGCCAGCAGTACCGCCGGGACCCCCCACACCTTC.

Regarding this clonotype: A single base separates this from a much larger clone, so it may be a read error. The J gene is TRBJ2-1, the V gene TRBV20-1, with a weak D call TRBD2 (6 bases). This CDR3 contains 14 residues. The germline gives CDR1 DFQATT, CDR2 SNEGSKA (reference sequence). The CDR3 nucleotides are TGCAATGCTCCACCGGGACTGGGCTACAATGAGCAGTTCTTC. This gives the protein CNAPPGLGYNEQFF.

The table lists this clonotype with a few counts. Possible read error: a much larger clone is one base away. This chain joins TRBV28 and TRBJ1-3, with a tentative D call TRBD1 (6 bases). CDR1 is MDHEN, CDR2 SYDVKM, per germline. The CDR3 contains 14 residues. For the CDR3, the DNA is TGTGCCGGCAGCTGGACAGCCTCTGGAAACACCATATATTTT. It is translated as CAGSWTASGNTIYF. Looking up the rest from reference TRBV28 and TRBJ1-3 gives the full variable domain: DVKVTQSSRYLVKRTGEKVFLECVQDMDHENMFWYRQDPGLGLRLIYFSYDVKMKEKGDIPEGYSVSREKKERFSLILESASTNQTSMYLCAGSWTASGNTIYFGEGSWLTVV.

This clonotype was found many times. CDR3: CASSTPNSPLHF. CDR3 in DNA: TGTGCCAGCAGCACCCCTAATTCACCCCTCCACTTT. The chain employs TRBV12-3 or TRBV12-4 and TRBJ1-6; no clear D. V shed 6 bases and J shed 6 bases, with 6 bases lying between them. The CDR3 extends over 12 amino acids.

With respect to this clonotype: A much larger clone lies one base from this, so it may be a read error. The CDR3 is CASTQRGDGDTF. The CDR3 DNA is TGTGCCAGCACCCAAAGGGGGGATGGCGACACCTTC. This sequence joins TRBV25-1 and TRBJ1-2; tentative D call: TRBD1 (6 bases). The CDR3 is 12 residues long. Germline-derived CDR1 and CDR2 are MGHDK and SYGVNS.

This clonotype was seen repeatedly, ten times or more. V and J are TRBV27 and TRBJ1-4; D may be TRBD1 (5 bases). Per the germline V gene, CDR1 is MNHEY and CDR2 is SMNVEV (reference sequence). Trimming removed 5 bases at V and 0 bases at J, with 10 bases between. The CDR3 length is 15 residues. The CDR3 DNA reads as TGTGCCAGCAGTGGTACAGGTGCAACTAATGAAAAACTGTTTTTT. It codes for CASSGTGATNEKLFF.

This clonotype was observed at least ten times. A read error is possible here, since a much larger clone lies one base away. The chain combines TRBV12-3 or TRBV12-4 with TRBJ1-2; tentatively, D is TRBD1 (5 bases). The CDR3 runs to 12 residues. In DNA, the CDR3 is TGTGCCAGCAGAAGGGGAAACTATGGCTACGCCTTC. This translates into CASRRGNYGYAF.

This clonotype was counted many times. The J gene is TRBJ1-2, the V gene TRBV10-3; unclear D gene. The CDR3 sequence is 13 residues long. V shed 0 bases and J shed 4 bases, with 6 bases lying between them. Germline lookup yields CDR1 ENHRY and CDR2 SYGVKD. In nucleotides, the CDR3 is TGTGCCATCAGTGAGTCGACCATCTATGGCTACACCTTC. Its protein is CAISESTIYGYTF.

The chain combines TRBV24-1 with TRBJ2-3; the D gene is possibly TRBD2 (5 bases). The CDR3 is made up of 12 amino acids. Germline V CDR1 and CDR2: KGHDR, SFDVKD. Trimming stripped 4 bases from V and 5 bases from J, with 6 bases between. The CDR3 DNA sequence: TGTGCCACCAGTGAGGCGGGAGATACGCAGTATTTT. Amino acids: CATSEAGDTQYF.

This clonotype was detected many times. This rearrangement joins TRBV5-1 to TRBJ2-5, with 8 nucleotides matching TRBD1. The V segment lost 5 bases and the J segment 1 base; nucleotides outside the gene matches: 4. The CDR3 length is 14 residues. Germline V gives CDR1 SGHRS, CDR2 YFSETQ. The CDR3 coding sequence is TGCGCCAGCAGGTTCACAGGGGGCCAAGAGACCCAGTACTTC. Translation gives CASRFTGGQETQYF. Full variable domain (remainder filled in from reference TRBV5-1 and TRBJ2-5): KAGVTQTPRYLIKTRGQQVTLSCSPISGHRSVSWYQQTPGQGLQFLFEYFSETQRNKGNFPGRFSGRQFSNSRSEMNVSTLELGDSALYLCASRFTGGQETQYFGPGTRLLVL.

This clonotype has at least ten counts. V usage is TRBV7-9 and J usage is TRBJ2-3; D ambiguous. The CDR3 covers 15 residues. Germline values: CDR1 SEHNR, CDR2 FQNEAQ (reference sequence). Deletions cut 1 base from V and 3 bases from J, with 11 bases between. CDR3 sequence: CASSLVWGATDTQYF. Here the CDR3 DNA reads TGTGCCAGCAGCTTAGTCTGGGGTGCGACAGATACGCAGTATTTT.

Many counts were recorded for this clonotype. The chain has TRBV7-9 and TRBJ2-1; D may be TRBD1 (6 bases). V was cut by 3 bases and J by 5 bases, with 11 bases left in between. From germline, CDR1 is SEHNR and CDR2 FQNEAQ (reference sequence). The CDR3 is 14 amino acids. The CDR3 loop is CASSLDGGDNEQFF. CDR3 coding DNA: TGTGCCAGCAGCTTGGATGGGGGCGACAATGAGCAGTTCTTC.

This clonotype showed up many times. This sequence joins TRBV10-3 and TRBJ1-1; D might be TRBD1 (5 bases). This CDR3 has 12 amino acids. V lost 10 bases and J lost 0, with 9 bases in between. Germline V gives CDR1 ENHRY, CDR2 SYGVKD. The CDR3 DNA is TGTGCCACCACGACAGTGAACACTGAAGCTTTCTTT. Translation: CATTTVNTEAFF.

The chain carries TRBV7-2 and TRBJ2-4, with no clear D. Per the germline V gene, CDR1 is SGHTA and CDR2 is FQGNSA. This CDR3 has 15 residues. With 5 bases removed from V and 2 bases from J, the gap between germline ends came to 13 bases. The CDR3 protein is CASSPTWDTKNIQYF. CDR3 sequence (DNA): TGTGCCAGCAGCCCCACTTGGGATACCAAAAACATTCAGTACTTC.